The TCR beta chain under discussion was sequenced for a study of OX40 agonist ivuxolimab in advanced cancers. For the study at large: Dose-escalation cases comprised hepatocellular carcinoma, melanoma, renal cell or head and neck cancer.

TCRdb's table, derived via immunoSEQ multiplex PCR, lists solely in-frame clones and lacks some. The data show 60,000 to 80,000 clones, 89% seen once. The sequence derives from an adult with an advanced solid tumor such as melanoma, head and neck, liver or kidney cancer. Specimen: CD4+ or CD8+ T cells sorted from blood, collected in a trial of the OX40 agonist ivuxolimab.

The CDR3 sequence: CASRVRGMATNEKLFF. CDR3 nucleotides: TGTGCCAGCAGAGTGAGGGGAATGGCAACTAATGAAAAACTGTTTTTT. This chain joins TRBV11-2 and TRBJ1-4; maybe TRBD1 (5 bases). V lost 6 bases, J lost 0 bases, and 14 bases lay in between. The CDR3 sequence is 16 residues long. Looked up from germline, CDR1 is SGHAT and CDR2 is FQNNGV.